This T cell receptor beta chain derives from a study of T-cell memory formation after mild COVID-19 (dated by TCRdb to about 2021). General notes on the study: TCR sequence clusters from the two donors were found to be largely donor specific. The cohort comprised two young, previously healthy adult volunteers, one female and one male. T-cell clones expanding and contracting after mild COVID-19 in two donors were tracked by longitudinal TCRalpha and TCRbeta repertoire sequencing.

V lost 3 bases and J lost 2 bases, and the count of bases not matched to a germline gene is 7. CDR1 and CDR2 are drawn from the germline V gene: SGHRS, YFSETQ. From its cysteine to its phenylalanine, the CDR3 spans 15 amino acids. Of the read, only the CDR3 DNA is kept; its 45 bases are in frame from base 1. The paper as a whole reports these results and caveats: Some responding clones were detected in pre-infection memory, suggesting pre-existing cross-reactive memory T cells joined the SARS-CoV-2 response. Contracting CD4+ clones were located mainly in the CM and EM memory subsets, whereas CD8+ clones were found to be enriched in EMRA. Clones that contracted from day 15 to 85 showed balanced CD4/CD8 phenotypes, whereas a second wave of clones that expanded from day 15 to 37 leaned towards CD4+. SARS-CoV-2 specificity was not confirmed for the second-wave clones peaking on day 37. The study covered only a couple of mild cases, and larger cohorts including severe cases with pre-infection samples were considered necessary.

Notes on this clonotype: This receptor's antigen is unknown. No clone much larger than this one lies a single base away; base qualities are absent.

PBMCs were isolated by Ficoll-Paque density gradient centrifugation. Sequencing was performed on an Illumina NovaSeq 6000. TCRalpha and TCRbeta cDNA libraries were constructed by 5'RACE with constant-segment primers, with sample barcodes and unique molecular identifiers being introduced. Trizol reagent was used to extract RNA from every sample. The libraries were amplified in two PCR steps, and the second step added a second sample barcode and Illumina TruSeq adapters. Libraries were sequenced on an Illumina NovaSeq with 2 x 150 bp paired-end reads. In the paper's pipeline: Reads were demultiplexed and collapsed into UMI-guided consensus sequences with migec v1.2.7. Using mixcr v2.1.11, UMI consensuses were aligned to TRA and TRB V and J templates and then assembled into clonotypes. Clonotypes were classified as expanded or contracted when called significant by both edgeR and NoisET, with noise models trained on biological replicates. For edgeR calls, a false discovery rate-adjusted p below 0.01 and a log2 fold-change threshold of 1 were applied. As an exploratory analysis of dynamics, PCA with hierarchical clustering was applied to max-normalized trajectories of the 1000 most abundant clonotypes. Separately sequenced CD4+ and CD8+ repertoires were used to assign a CD4 or CD8 phenotype to each responding clone. TCRdb applied fastp at Q25 and MiXCR to the public reads, then kept only in-frame beta chains. Each CDR3 protein gets just one entry, which takes the most common genes and DNA from the rows behind it. These V and J calls are TCRdb output, not the study's own analysis. Present in this sample are about 130,000 distinct CDR3 sequences, about a sixth of which were seen just once. Of the sample, approximately 5.5% falls within the top ten clones.

The rearrangement combines TRBV5-1 with TRBJ2-5, with TRBD2 identical over 7 junction bases. The sequencing sample was made of PBMCs or a T cell subset sorted from them (not recorded which). The clonotype comes from a young man who had mild COVID-19 (a few samples of this study predate the infection). The sample titles of this study are shuffled in the database, so cell type and time point are left out; the donor was told from shared clones. This receptor has the CDR3 CASSSMGGWQETQYF. At the DNA level, the sequence is TGCGCCAGCAGCTCCATGGGGGGGTGGCAAGAGACCCAGTACTTC. Supplemented by the reference TRBV5-1 and TRBJ2-5 proteins around the CDR3, the complete variable domain is KAGVTQTPRYLIKTRGQQVTLSCSPISGHRSVSWYQQTPGQGLQFLFEYFSETQRNKGNFPGRFSGRQFSNSRSEMNVSTLELGDSALYLCASSSMGGWQETQYFGPGTRLLVL.